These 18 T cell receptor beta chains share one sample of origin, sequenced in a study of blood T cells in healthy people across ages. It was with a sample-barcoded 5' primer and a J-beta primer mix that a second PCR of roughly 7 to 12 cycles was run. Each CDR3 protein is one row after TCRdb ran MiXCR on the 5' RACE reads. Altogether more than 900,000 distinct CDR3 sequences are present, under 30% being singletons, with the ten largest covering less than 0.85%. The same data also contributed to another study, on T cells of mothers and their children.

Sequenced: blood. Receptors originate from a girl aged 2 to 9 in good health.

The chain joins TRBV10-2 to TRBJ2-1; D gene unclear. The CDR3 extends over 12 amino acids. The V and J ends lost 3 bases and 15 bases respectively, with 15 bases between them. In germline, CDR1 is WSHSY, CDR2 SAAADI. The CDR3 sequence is CASSDVRLVTFF. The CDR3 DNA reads TGCGCCAGCAGTGACGTTCGTCTAGTGACGTTCTTC.

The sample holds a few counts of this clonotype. CDR3 sequence: CASSPWVLANTGELFF. In nucleotides, the CDR3 is TGTGCCAGCTCACCTTGGGTACTAGCGAACACCGGGGAGCTGTTTTTT. The V gene is TRBV18, the J gene TRBJ2-2; TRBD2 might be the D (5 bases). V dropped 3 bases and J dropped 0 bases, with 11 bases sitting between them. The CDR3 is made up of 16 amino acids. In germline, CDR1 is KGHSH, CDR2 LQKENI.

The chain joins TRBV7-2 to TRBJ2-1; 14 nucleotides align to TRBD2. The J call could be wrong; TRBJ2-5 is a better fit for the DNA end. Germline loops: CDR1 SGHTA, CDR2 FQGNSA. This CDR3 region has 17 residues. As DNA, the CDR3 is TGTGCCAGCAGCCCAACGGGTGCGGGACTAGCGGGGGTGGACCAGTACTTC. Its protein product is CASSPTGAGLAGVDQYF.

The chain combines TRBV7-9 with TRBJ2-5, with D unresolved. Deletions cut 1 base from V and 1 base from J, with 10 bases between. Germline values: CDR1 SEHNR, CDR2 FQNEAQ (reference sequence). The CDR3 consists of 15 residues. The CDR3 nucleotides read TGTGCCAGCAGCTTAGGTTTGGGTCTCCAAGAGACCCAGTACTTC. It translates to CASSLGLGLQETQYF.

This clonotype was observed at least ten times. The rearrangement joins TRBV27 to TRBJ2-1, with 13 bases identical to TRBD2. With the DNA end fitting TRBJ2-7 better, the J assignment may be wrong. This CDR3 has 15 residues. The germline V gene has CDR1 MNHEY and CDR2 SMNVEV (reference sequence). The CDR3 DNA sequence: TGTGCCAGCAGTTCGGGACTAGCGGGATCATACGAGCAGTACTTC. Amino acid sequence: CASSSGLAGSYEQYF.

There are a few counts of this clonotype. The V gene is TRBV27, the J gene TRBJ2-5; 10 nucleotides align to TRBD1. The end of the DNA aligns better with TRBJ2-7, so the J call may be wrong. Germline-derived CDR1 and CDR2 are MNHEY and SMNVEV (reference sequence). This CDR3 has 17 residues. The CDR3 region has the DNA TGTGCCAGCAGTACCCACGGACCGGGACAGGGGTACAACGAGCAGTACTTC. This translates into CASSTHGPGQGYNEQYF.

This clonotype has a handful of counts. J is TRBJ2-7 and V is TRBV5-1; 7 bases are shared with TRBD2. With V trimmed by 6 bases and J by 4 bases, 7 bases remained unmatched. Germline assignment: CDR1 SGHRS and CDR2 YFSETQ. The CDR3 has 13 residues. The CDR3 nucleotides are TGCGCCAGCAAACGCCGGGAGGCATACGAGCAGTACTTC. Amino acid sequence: CASKRREAYEQYF.

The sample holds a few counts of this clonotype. In DNA, the CDR3 is TGCAGCCAACAGGGGGCCTACTTCACAGATACGCAGTATTTT. Protein sequence: CSQQGAYFTDTQYF. V usage is TRBV20-1 and J usage is TRBJ2-3; 9 bases are a match to TRBD1. This CDR3 contains 14 residues. CDR1 is DFQATT, CDR2 SNEGSKA, per germline (reference sequence).

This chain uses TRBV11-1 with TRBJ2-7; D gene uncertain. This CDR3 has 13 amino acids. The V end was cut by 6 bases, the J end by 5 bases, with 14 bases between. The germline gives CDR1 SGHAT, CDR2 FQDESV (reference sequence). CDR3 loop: CASRRVQPDEQYF. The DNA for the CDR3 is TGTGCCAGCAGAAGGGTGCAACCGGACGAGCAGTACTTC.

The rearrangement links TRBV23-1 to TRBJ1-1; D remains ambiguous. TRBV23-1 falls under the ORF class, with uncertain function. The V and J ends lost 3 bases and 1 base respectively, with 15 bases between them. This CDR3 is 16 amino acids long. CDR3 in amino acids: CASSHQRDLPNTEAFF. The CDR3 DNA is TGCGCCAGCAGTCACCAGCGGGATCTGCCGAACACTGAAGCTTTCTTT.

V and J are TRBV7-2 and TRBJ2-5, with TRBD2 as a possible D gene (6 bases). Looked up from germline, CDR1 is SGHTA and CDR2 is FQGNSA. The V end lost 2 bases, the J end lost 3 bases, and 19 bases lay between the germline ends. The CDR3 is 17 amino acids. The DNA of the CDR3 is TGTGCCAGCAGCTTAAAAAGCCCGCTACAGCGGGAAGAGACCCAGTACTTC. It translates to CASSLKSPLQREETQYF.

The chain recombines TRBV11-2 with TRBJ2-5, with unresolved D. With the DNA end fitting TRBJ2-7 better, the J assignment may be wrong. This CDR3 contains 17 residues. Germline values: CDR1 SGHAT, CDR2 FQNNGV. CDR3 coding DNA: TGTGCCAGCAGCTTAATTCAGGAACCGGGCCTATACTACGAGCAGTACTTC. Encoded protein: CASSLIQEPGLYYEQYF.

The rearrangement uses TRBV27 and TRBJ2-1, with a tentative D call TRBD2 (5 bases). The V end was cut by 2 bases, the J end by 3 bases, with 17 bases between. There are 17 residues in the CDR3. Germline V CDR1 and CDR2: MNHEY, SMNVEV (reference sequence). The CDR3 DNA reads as TGTGCCAGCAGTTTAATCCCCCAAGAGGGAGTCTACAATGAGCAGTTCTTC. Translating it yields CASSLIPQEGVYNEQFF.

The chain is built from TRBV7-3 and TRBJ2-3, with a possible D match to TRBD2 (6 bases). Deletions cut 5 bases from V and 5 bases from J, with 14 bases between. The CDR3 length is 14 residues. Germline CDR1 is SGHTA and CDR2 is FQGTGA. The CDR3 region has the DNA TGTGCCAGCAGCCCGGGACTGGGAGTAGATACGCAGTATTTT. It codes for CASSPGLGVDTQYF.

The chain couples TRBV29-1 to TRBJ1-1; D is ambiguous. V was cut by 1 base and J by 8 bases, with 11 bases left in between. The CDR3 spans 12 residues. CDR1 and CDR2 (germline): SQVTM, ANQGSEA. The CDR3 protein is CSVEAREGEAFF. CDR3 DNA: TGCAGCGTTGAAGCTCGGGAGGGAGAAGCTTTCTTT. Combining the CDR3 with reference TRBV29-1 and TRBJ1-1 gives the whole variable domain SAVISQKPSRDICQRGTSLTIQCQVDSQVTMMFWYRQQPGQSLTLIATANQGSEATYESGFVIDKFPISRPNLTFSTLTVSNMSPEDSSIYLCSVEAREGEAFFGQGTRLTVV.

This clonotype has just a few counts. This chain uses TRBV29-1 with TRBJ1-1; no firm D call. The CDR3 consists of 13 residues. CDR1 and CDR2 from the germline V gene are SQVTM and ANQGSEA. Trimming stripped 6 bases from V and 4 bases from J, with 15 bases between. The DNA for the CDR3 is TGCAGCGTGCTTGGGGTGTTGGGCACTGAAGCTTTCTTT. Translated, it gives CSVLGVLGTEAFF.

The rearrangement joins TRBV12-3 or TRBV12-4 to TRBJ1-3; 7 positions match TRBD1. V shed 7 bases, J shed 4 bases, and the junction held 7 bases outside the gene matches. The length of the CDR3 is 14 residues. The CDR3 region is CASTPVRGGNTIYF. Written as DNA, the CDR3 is TGTGCCAGCACCCCTGTCAGGGGGGGAAACACCATATATTTT.

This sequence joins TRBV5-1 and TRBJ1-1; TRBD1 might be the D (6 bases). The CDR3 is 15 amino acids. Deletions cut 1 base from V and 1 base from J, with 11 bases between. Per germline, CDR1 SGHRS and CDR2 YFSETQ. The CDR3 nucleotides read TGCGCCAGCAGCTTGATAGTGGGACAGAACACTGAAGCTTTCTTT. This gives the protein CASSLIVGQNTEAFF. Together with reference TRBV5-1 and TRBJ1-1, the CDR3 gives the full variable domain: KAGVTQTPRYLIKTRGQQVTLSCSPISGHRSVSWYQQTPGQGLQFLFEYFSETQRNKGNFPGRFSGRQFSNSRSEMNVSTLELGDSALYLCASSLIVGQNTEAFFGQGTRLTVV.